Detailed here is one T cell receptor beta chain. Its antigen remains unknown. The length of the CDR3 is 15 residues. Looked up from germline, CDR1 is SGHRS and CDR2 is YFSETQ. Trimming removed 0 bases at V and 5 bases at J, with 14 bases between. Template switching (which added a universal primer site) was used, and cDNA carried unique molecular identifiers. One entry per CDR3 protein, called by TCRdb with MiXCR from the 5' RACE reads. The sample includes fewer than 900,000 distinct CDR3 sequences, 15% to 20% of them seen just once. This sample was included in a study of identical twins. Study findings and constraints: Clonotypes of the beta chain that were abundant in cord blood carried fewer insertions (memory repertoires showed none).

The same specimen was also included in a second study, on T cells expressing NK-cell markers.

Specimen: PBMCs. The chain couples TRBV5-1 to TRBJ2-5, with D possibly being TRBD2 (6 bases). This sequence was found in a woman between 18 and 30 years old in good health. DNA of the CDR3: TGCGCCAGCAGCTTGGAAGGGCGGGGCTCCGAGACCCAGTACTTC. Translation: CASSLEGRGSETQYF.